This T cell receptor beta chain was recovered during a study of T cells in Graves' hyperthyroidism and ophthalmopathy. V dropped 4 bases and J dropped 1 base, with 14 bases sitting between them. The CDR3 is 15 amino acids. Germline-derived CDR1 and CDR2 are SGHRS and YFSETQ. This clonotype was recorded many times. Diagnoses rested on clinical symptoms, serum thyroxine and TRAb, thyroid ultrasound and orbital computed tomography. TCR beta CDR3 sequences were amplified from RNA transcripts. RT-PCR in the first round (using the HTBI primer set) targeted the TCR CDR3. MiXCR, run by TCRdb on the multiplex PCR reads, gives a single entry per CDR3 protein. The table shows around 350,000 distinct CDR3 sequences, with over 15% occurring only once.

This receptor was taken from a woman aged 18-35 years with Graves' hyperthyroidism. This chain joins TRBV5-1 and TRBJ1-1; tentative D call: TRBD1 (6 bases). The sample comprised blood. CDR3 loop: CASSTKGDGNTEAFF. In nucleotides, the CDR3 is TGCGCCAGCAGCACGAAGGGGGATGGGAACACTGAAGCTTTCTTT.